This note documents a single TCR beta chain sequence. Its antigen is as yet unknown. The CDR3 runs to 16 residues. Germline assignment: CDR1 SGHTA and CDR2 FQGTGA. J lost 4 bases, V lost 2 bases, and 4 bases had no gene match. Some clones are missing from TCRdb's copy, which holds only in-frame ones; the method was immunoSEQ multiplex PCR. The repertoire holds approximately 1.5 million clones, with 98% as singletons. This sample is drawn from a study of shared clonotypes between healthy human individuals. Those who donated, Caucasian adults without exception, all lived in Nashville, Tennessee. The study, taken as a whole, reports: At large depth, rarefaction still showed sorted-subset sequencing to be incomplete. Clonotype sharing among donors, it was expected, would be affected by sequencing depth.

The TCR was taken from a man aged 30 to 45 in good health. J is TRBJ2-2 and V is TRBV7-3, with 10 positions matching TRBD2. The sequenced material came from naive CD4+ T cells sorted from blood. The subset is: CD45RA+ positively selected. CDR3 bases: TGTGCCAGCAGCTTATGGCTAGCGGGGGCCACCGGGGAGCTGTTTTTT. The encoded protein is CASSLWLAGATGELFF. The whole variable domain, remainder taken from reference TRBV7-3 and TRBJ2-2, is GAGVSQTPSNKVTEKGKYVELRCDPISGHTALYWYRQSLGQGPEFLIYFQGTGAADDSGLPNDRFFAVRPEGSVSTLKIQRTERGDSAVYLCASSLWLAGATGELFFGEGSRLTVL.